This passage covers 20 T cell receptor beta chains from one sample sequenced in a study of T-cell reconstitution after alpha-beta-depleted transplantation in children. Preparation of the TCRbeta library involved a method that used unique molecular identifiers. TCRdb re-called the PCR reads with MiXCR, one entry per CDR3 protein. The sample holds approximately 130,000 distinct CDR3 sequences, about 9.6% seen once. The starting material was PBMCs, mostly from graft donor cells, obtained 180 days after TCRalphabeta/CD19-depleted stem cell transplant. The source of these receptors is a girl in the first two years of life who had a stem cell transplant for combined immunodeficiency, so the T cells may come from the graft donor.

The rearrangement joins TRBV3-1 to TRBJ1-2; D gene ambiguous. The germline V gene encodes CDR1 LGHDT and CDR2 YNNKEL (reference sequence). CDR3 length equals 14 residues. V gave up 4 bases and J gave up 4 bases, with 13 bases separating them. Here the CDR3 DNA reads TGTGCCAGCAGCCCTCCTACGTCCCGCTATGGCTACACCTTC. Protein: CASSPPTSRYGYTF.

This clonotype was seen more than once but under ten times. The chain carries TRBV5-4 and TRBJ1-1, with 11 bases identical to TRBD1. This CDR3 has 15 residues. The V gene's germline CDR1 is SGHNT and CDR2 YYREEE (reference sequence). Trimming removed 3 bases from V and 5 bases from J; junction bases left unmatched: 6. CDR3 in amino acids: CASSSPGQGGTEAFF. In nucleotides, the CDR3 is TGTGCCAGCAGCTCCCCGGGACAGGGGGGGACTGAAGCTTTCTTT.

The chain uses TRBV7-2 and TRBJ2-7; D is unresolved. CDR1 and CDR2 (germline): SGHTA, FQGNSA. V lost 3 bases to trimming and J lost 0 bases, with 6 bases between them. CDR3 length: 13 amino acids. In nucleotides, the CDR3 is TGTGCCAGCAGCTTTTCGAGCTCCTACGAGCAGTACTTC. This encodes CASSFSSSYEQYF.

The gene calls are TRBV20-1 and TRBJ2-5, with TRBD2 identical over 10 bases. In germline, CDR1 is DFQATT, CDR2 SNEGSKA (reference sequence). This CDR3 is built from 15 residues. The V segment lost 3 bases and the J segment 2 bases; nucleotides outside the gene matches: 6. The CDR3 DNA reads as TGCAGTGCTAGGGACGCTAGCGGGGGTCAAGAGACCCAGTACTTC. Its translation: CSARDASGGQETQYF.

The genes are TRBV5-6 and TRBJ1-2; TRBD1 might be the D (6 bases). Germline V lookup: CDR1 SGHDT, CDR2 YYEEEE. The CDR3 has 15 residues. V was shortened by 0 bases and J by 4 bases, with 13 bases between the two germline ends. In DNA form, the CDR3 reads TGTGCCAGCAGCTTGGCGGGGGGCGCGATCTATGGCTACACCTTC. Encoded protein: CASSLAGGAIYGYTF.

This clonotype occurred a few times. The chain combines TRBV5-1 with TRBJ2-5, with 10 bases lining up with TRBD1. The CDR3 totals 15 residues. Looked up from germline, CDR1 is SGHRS and CDR2 is YFSETQ. The trim removed 4 bases at V and 7 bases at J, leaving 10 bases unmatched. The CDR3 DNA reads TGCGCCAGCAGCGAGGGGACAGGGGATGGAAGGACCCAGTACTTC. Translating it yields CASSEGTGDGRTQYF. Filled out from reference TRBV5-1 and TRBJ2-5, the complete variable domain reads KAGVTQTPRYLIKTRGQQVTLSCSPISGHRSVSWYQQTPGQGLQFLFEYFSETQRNKGNFPGRFSGRQFSNSRSEMNVSTLELGDSALYLCASSEGTGDGRTQYFGPGTRLLVL.

The V and J genes are TRBV20-1 and TRBJ2-2; tentatively, D is TRBD2 (5 bases). The CDR3 consists of 14 residues. Germline V gene data show CDR1 as DFQATT and CDR2 as SNEGSKA (reference sequence). V lost 6 bases, J lost 1 base, and 12 bases lay in between. The CDR3 DNA sequence: TGCAGTGCCCGAGGACTCAAGAACACCGGGGAGCTGTTTTTT. Translation gives CSARGLKNTGELFF.

This clonotype came up many times. The chain couples TRBV7-8 to TRBJ1-2; no clear D gene. Trimming took 1 base from V and 8 from J, leaving 11 bases between them. Germline CDR1 and CDR2: SGHVS and FQNEAQ. CDR3 length: 13 amino acids. CDR3 residues: CASSLGGSRGYTF. The DNA of the CDR3 is TGTGCCAGCAGCTTAGGAGGCAGCCGGGGCTACACCTTC.

This clonotype was seen more than once but under ten times. V gene TRBV19 combines with J gene TRBJ1-3; 8 positions agree with TRBD1. Unmatched junction bases numbered 7, after V lost 4 bases and J lost 2 bases. The CDR3 has 16 amino acids. CDR1 and CDR2 (germline): LNHDA, SQIVND (reference sequence). CDR3 nucleotides: TGTGCCAGTAGTACTAGACAGGGGAGCCCTGGAAACACCATATATTTT. Its translation is CASSTRQGSPGNTIYF.

This clonotype was seen at least ten times. This chain uses TRBV9 with TRBJ2-3, with unresolved D. CDR3 size: 15 residues. From germline, CDR1 is SGDLS and CDR2 YYNGEE. With 0 bases removed from V and 0 bases from J, the gap between germline ends came to 8 bases. CDR3 nucleotides: TGTGCCAGCAGCGTAGCACTACGTAGCACAGATACGCAGTATTTT. Translation gives CASSVALRSTDTQYF.

This clonotype was picked up many times. This chain joins TRBV7-2 and TRBJ1-1; possible D gene TRBD1, 5 bases. The CDR3 is 14 residues long. Germline values: CDR1 SGHTA, CDR2 FQGNSA. V dropped 4 bases and J dropped 2 bases, with 11 bases sitting between them. The CDR3 DNA reads as TGTGCCAGCAGCTCCGAAGGGGATAACACTGAAGCTTTCTTT. Residues: CASSSEGDNTEAFF.

This clonotype was counted many times. The chain has TRBV9 and TRBJ2-1; TRBD2 aligns across 11 bases. Losses at the gene ends were 4 bases for V and 6 bases for J; bases not matched to a gene: 6. The germline gives CDR1 SGDLS, CDR2 YYNGEE. The length of the CDR3 is 15 residues. CDR3 residues: CASSLIAGGTNEQFF. Here the CDR3 DNA reads TGTGCCAGCAGCCTTATAGCGGGGGGGACCAATGAGCAGTTCTTC.

The gene calls are TRBV20-1 and TRBJ2-5; 16 nucleotides line up with TRBD2. This CDR3 is built from 17 residues. Germline assignment: CDR1 DFQATT and CDR2 SNEGSKA (reference sequence). The J segment lost 11 bases and the V segment lost 0 bases, leaving 12 bases of the junction unmatched. Written as DNA, the CDR3 is TGCAGTGCTAGAGAGTACTTGGGGACTAGCGGGAGGGGGGCGCAGTACTTC. Translation gives CSAREYLGTSGRGAQYF.

V and J are TRBV6-1 and TRBJ1-4, with D unclear. V lost 5 bases to trimming and J lost 8 bases, with 18 bases between them. The CDR3 consists of 15 residues. In germline, CDR1 is MNHNS, CDR2 SASEGT. The CDR3 DNA follows: TGTGCCAGCAGTCTCCTGGGTTCCATAGGGGAAAAACTGTTTTTT. Encoded protein: CASSLLGSIGEKLFF.

This chain links TRBV7-3 with TRBJ1-2, with a weak D call TRBD1 (5 bases). The CDR3 has 13 amino acids. From germline, CDR1 is SGHTA and CDR2 FQGTGA. Trimming cost V 4 bases and J 8 bases, with 14 bases left between them. CDR3 in amino acids: CASSYRMEGGYTF. DNA of the CDR3: TGTGCCAGCAGCTACAGGATGGAAGGGGGCTACACCTTC.

In its sample, this clonotype was seen many times. The chain carries TRBV7-2 and TRBJ2-1; 9 bases are a match to TRBD2. The CDR3 consists of 14 residues. CDR1 SGHTA and CDR2 FQGNSA come from the germline V gene. The ends lost 6 bases at V and 9 bases at J; junction bases unmatched: 9. The CDR3 nucleotides are TGTGCCAGCAGACCCGGGACTAGCATTGCTGAGCAGTTCTTC. It yields the protein CASRPGTSIAEQFF.

The J gene is TRBJ2-7, the V gene TRBV28, with 7 bases fitting TRBD1. The CDR3 contains 14 residues. CDR1 and CDR2 from the germline V gene are MDHEN and SYDVKM. V dropped 2 bases and J dropped 2; count of bases not matched to a gene: 3. The DNA for the CDR3 is TGTGCCAGCAGTTTACCCACAGGGGCCTACGAGCAGTACTTC. This sequence encodes CASSLPTGAYEQYF.

This clonotype showed up just a few times. V usage is TRBV11-3 and J usage is TRBJ2-3; TRBD1 matches at 10 bases. CDR3 size: 14 residues. Unmatched junction bases numbered 3, after V lost 4 bases and J lost 5 bases. Germline CDR1 reads SGHNT; CDR2 reads YENEEA. CDR3 sequence (DNA): TGTGCCAGCAGCTCGGGACAGGGGAGAGATACGCAGTATTTT. It yields the protein CASSSGQGRDTQYF.

This chain joins TRBV18 and TRBJ2-7; 7 bases are a match to TRBD1. V was clipped by 1 base and J by 4 bases; unmatched bases: 7. The CDR3 runs to 15 residues. Germline V gene data show CDR1 as KGHSH and CDR2 as LQKENI. The DNA of the CDR3 is TGTGCCAGCTCACCACAAGGGGGCGCGCCGTACGAGCAGTACTTC. This gives the protein CASSPQGGAPYEQYF.

There are a few counts of this clonotype. This rearrangement joins TRBV7-2 to TRBJ1-5; tentative D call: TRBD1 (6 bases). Germline V CDR1 and CDR2: SGHTA, FQGNSA. V was shortened by 1 base and J by 9 bases, with 10 bases between the two germline ends. CDR3 size: 13 residues. The CDR3 spells CASSLEGGRPQHF. The CDR3 region has the DNA TGTGCCAGCAGCTTAGAAGGGGGGCGGCCCCAGCATTTT.